The clone carrying this T cell receptor beta chain was recorded a few times. Here immunoSEQ multiplex PCR was the method, and the copy in TCRdb shows in-frame clones only, minus some. The table lists 37,000 or so clones, approximately 94% of them singletons. This sample is drawn from a study of T cells in tuberculosis. This CDR3 is 16 amino acids long. Per germline, CDR1 SEHNR and CDR2 FQNEAQ (reference sequence). V lost 5 bases and J 1 base, leaving 15 bases between the germline ends. The receptor was isolated from a donor aged 10-29 years with latent tuberculosis or without tuberculosis infection. Some clones in this sample may be carry-over from other donors' samples. The V call is TRBV7-9, the J call TRBJ1-3; TRBD1 might be the D (6 bases). Input material: PBMCs. Here the CDR3 DNA reads TGTGCCAGCAGCGCAGACTCCGGGACATCTGGAAACACCATATATTTT. Protein: CASSADSGTSGNTIYF.